This T cell receptor (beta chain) was retrieved from a study of cytomegalovirus exposure and HLA in healthy donors. Study-level results: It was confirmed in vitro that three of the CMV-associated chains were specific for CMV antigens.

This PCR relied on a set of 60 Vbeta primers and 13 Jbeta primers. TCRdb's table, derived via immunoSEQ multiplex PCR, lists solely in-frame clones and lacks some. Found here are under 250,000 clones, roughly 85% of them singletons; the top ten hold about 2.5%. On this clone: Its antigen remains unknown.

Donors likely had unrecorded immune exposures despite being nominally healthy when sampled. Per germline, CDR1 SQVTM and CDR2 ANQGSEA. V gave up 3 bases and J gave up 1 base; unmatched junction bases: 6. This CDR3 region has 17 residues. This TCR came from a woman aged 50 to 60 in good health and CMV-seronegative. The chain uses TRBV29-1 and TRBJ2-1; 13 bases agree with TRBD2. Sample: PBMCs. Written as DNA, the CDR3 is TGCAGCGTTGATGGACTAGCGGGAGATAGGTCCTACAATGAGCAGTTCTTC. This codes for CSVDGLAGDRSYNEQFF.